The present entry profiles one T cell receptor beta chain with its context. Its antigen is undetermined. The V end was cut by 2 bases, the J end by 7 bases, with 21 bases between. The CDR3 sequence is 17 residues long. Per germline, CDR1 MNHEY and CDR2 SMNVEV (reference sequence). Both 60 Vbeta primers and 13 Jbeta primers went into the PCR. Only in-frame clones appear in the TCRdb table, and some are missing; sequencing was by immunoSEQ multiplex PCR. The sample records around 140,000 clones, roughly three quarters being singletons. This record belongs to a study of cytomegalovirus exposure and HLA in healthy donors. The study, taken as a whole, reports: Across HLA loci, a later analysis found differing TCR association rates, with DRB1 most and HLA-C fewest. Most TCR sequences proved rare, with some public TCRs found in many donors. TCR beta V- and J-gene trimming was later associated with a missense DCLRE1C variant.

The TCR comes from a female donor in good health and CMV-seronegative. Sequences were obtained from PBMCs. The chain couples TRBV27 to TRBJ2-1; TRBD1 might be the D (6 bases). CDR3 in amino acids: CASSLITGLGVGNEQFF. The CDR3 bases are TGTGCCAGCAGTTTAATAACAGGGTTGGGAGTCGGGAATGAGCAGTTCTTC.